The 27 T cell receptor beta chains listed next were all sequenced from one sample in a study of response to subunit inactivated influenza vaccine (dated by TCRdb to about 2018). Receptors were amplified or captured by RT-PCR. The sequencer was an Illumina HiSeq 2500. In TCRdb, the public reads were trimmed at Q25 with fastp and aligned with MiXCR, with productive beta chains retained. Every distinct CDR3 protein forms one entry, paired with its most common genes and DNA. The table for this sample lists some 150,000 distinct CDR3 sequences; approximately 12% of them were counted only once. The top ten clones comprise approximately 32% of the sample. The sample also formed part of further work on T cells expressing NK-cell markers. The other study reports the following: TCR beta cDNA libraries were prepared using 5'RACE template switching, which introduced a universal primer site and unique molecular identifiers.

This sample comprised CD8+ T cells sorted from PBMCs, obtained less than 13 days after vaccination. These receptor sequences come from a man between 45 and 60 years old who received an inactivated influenza vaccine. Donor details come from another sample of the same person, matched by shared clones.

Note on this clonotype: A much larger clonotype is one base distant, so this may be a read error. The chain links TRBV6-2 or TRBV6-3 to TRBJ2-1; TRBD2 agrees at 7 bases. This CDR3 comprises 10 residues. Germline CDR1 reads MNHEY; CDR2 reads SVGEGT. The CDR3: CASWGGERFF. CDR3 nucleotide sequence: TGTGCCAGTTGGGGGGGGGAGCGGTTCTTC.

The chain is built from TRBV7-6 and TRBJ2-1, with 10 positions matching TRBD2. Per germline, CDR1 SGHVS and CDR2 FNYEAQ. Trimming took 5 bases from V and 1 from J; bases not matched to a gene: 5. The CDR3 length is 16 residues. CDR3 loop: CASSPKTSGSYNEQFF. The CDR3 DNA is TGTGCCAGCAGCCCAAAGACTAGCGGGTCCTACAATGAGCAGTTCTTC.

This clonotype was observed at least ten times. The chain combines TRBV6-5 with TRBJ2-7; D might be TRBD1 (5 bases). The CDR3 runs 15 residues. The germline V and J ends were trimmed by 2 bases and 4 bases, with 15 bases remaining between them. The germline V gene encodes CDR1 MNHEY and CDR2 SVGAGI. The CDR3 sequence is CASSYGAGILYEQYF. CDR3 bases: TGTGCCAGCAGTTACGGGGCAGGGATCCTATACGAGCAGTACTTC.

This clonotype has a handful of counts. V is TRBV9 and J is TRBJ2-7; 7 bases map to TRBD2. CDR3 length: 15 amino acids. J gave up 0 bases and V 3 bases, and 6 bases lay outside the gene matches. Looked up from germline, CDR1 is SGDLS and CDR2 is YYNGEE. The CDR3 here is CASSEGLAGSYEQYF. Written as DNA, the CDR3 is TGTGCCAGCAGCGAGGGGTTAGCGGGCTCCTACGAGCAGTACTTC.

This clonotype was picked up many times. V gene TRBV4-2 combines with J gene TRBJ2-1, with D perhaps TRBD1 (6 bases). The germline V gene encodes CDR1 LGHNA and CDR2 YNFKEQ. The V end was cut by 4 bases, the J end by 4 bases, with 11 bases between. CDR3 length: 14 amino acids. DNA for the CDR3: TGTGCCAGCAGCCCCGGGACACCTTACAATGAGCAGTTCTTC. This sequence encodes CASSPGTPYNEQFF.

This clonotype appeared a few times. This chain links TRBV7-9 with TRBJ2-1; 7 positions match TRBD1. This CDR3 is 15 amino acids long. Losses at the gene ends were 5 bases for V and 1 base for J; bases not matched to a gene: 5. Germline V CDR1 and CDR2: SEHNR, FQNEAQ (reference sequence). CDR3 loop: CASSKTGESYNEQFF. In DNA form, the CDR3 reads TGTGCCAGCAGCAAAACAGGGGAGTCCTACAATGAGCAGTTCTTC.

J is TRBJ1-1 and V is TRBV5-1; D is uncertain. The CDR3 has 14 amino acids. CDR1 is SGHRS and CDR2 is YFSETQ in the germline V gene. Trimming cost V 1 base and J 1 base, with 8 bases left between them. The CDR3 loop is CASSLLGQNTEAFF. The CDR3 DNA sequence: TGCGCCAGCAGCTTGCTTGGCCAGAACACTGAAGCTTTCTTT.

There are a few counts of this clonotype. The V call is TRBV11-2, the J call TRBJ2-7, with 8 bases matching TRBD2. Germline CDR1 SGHAT, CDR2 FQNNGV. The CDR3 extends over 15 amino acids. V was clipped by 1 base and J by 3 bases; unmatched bases: 5. CDR3 nucleotides: TGTGCCAGCAGCTTAGCCCGGACTAGCAGCTACGAGCAGTACTTC. It encodes CASSLARTSSYEQYF. Complete variable domain (other parts from reference TRBV11-2 and TRBJ2-7): EAGVAQSPRYKIIEKRQSVAFWCNPISGHATLYWYQQILGQGPKLLIQFQNNGVVDDSQLPKDRFSAERLKGVDSTLKIQPAKLEDSAVYLCASSLARTSSYEQYFGPGTRLTVT.

This chain uses TRBV30 with TRBJ1-4, with D uncertain. Germline CDR1 reads GTSNPN; CDR2 reads SVGIG (reference sequence). There are 13 residues in the CDR3. The V gene lost 4 bases and the J gene lost 5 bases, with 11 bases spanning the gap. CDR3 in amino acids: CAWKDFLNEKLFF. The CDR3 coding sequence is TGTGCCTGGAAAGACTTTCTCAATGAAAAACTGTTTTTT.

This clonotype came up many times. The chain has TRBV2 and TRBJ1-5; 7 nucleotides match TRBD1. CDR3 length: 15 residues. The germline gives CDR1 SNHLY, CDR2 FYNNEI. The V gene end was trimmed by 6 bases and the J gene end by 2 bases; junction bases not matched to a gene: 7. CDR3 DNA sequence: TGTGCCAGCAGGGAGGGACAGAGTGGCAATCAGCCCCAGCATTTT. As protein: CASREGQSGNQPQHF.

The sample holds many counts of this clonotype. The chain couples TRBV28 to TRBJ2-1; 9 bases match TRBD2. Germline loops: CDR1 MDHEN, CDR2 SYDVKM. The CDR3 totals 15 residues. V gave up 3 bases and J gave up 7 bases; unmatched junction bases: 7. The CDR3 DNA reads TGTGCCAGCAGTTTTGGCGGGAGGGCCACGAATGAGCAGTTCTTC. Translation gives CASSFGGRATNEQFF.

This clonotype came up many times. This CDR3 is CASSPPAEAFF. The CDR3 DNA is TGTGCCAGCAGCCCCCCCGCTGAAGCTTTCTTT. The V gene is TRBV7-9, the J gene TRBJ1-1, with D uncertain. Trimming stripped 5 bases from V and 6 bases from J, with 7 bases between. The CDR3 length is 11 residues. Germline V CDR1 and CDR2: SEHNR, FQNEAQ (reference sequence).

The chain combines TRBV5-1 with TRBJ1-1, with 7 bases lining up with TRBD1. The trim removed 1 base at V and 3 bases at J, leaving 6 bases unmatched. CDR1 and CDR2 from the germline V gene are SGHRS and YFSETQ. The CDR3 consists of 15 residues. The CDR3 here is CASSLMTGMYTEAFF. The CDR3 nucleotides are TGCGCCAGCAGCTTGATGACAGGGATGTACACTGAAGCTTTCTTT.

This clonotype was counted between two and nine times. The V and J genes are TRBV6-5 and TRBJ1-5; possible D gene TRBD1, 5 bases. Germline V gene lookup returns CDR1 MNHEY and CDR2 SVGAGI. The CDR3 is made up of 13 amino acids. Trimming pared 4 bases from V and 1 base from J, leaving 5 bases between. CDR3 protein: CASSWGSNQPQHF. CDR3 nucleotides: TGTGCCAGCAGTTGGGGGAGCAATCAGCCCCAGCATTTT.

The chain recombines TRBV28 with TRBJ2-3, with D tentatively TRBD1 or TRBD2 (5 bases each). The CDR3 spans 16 residues. Between the trimmed V and J ends, which lost 5 bases and 2 bases, there was a span of 17 bases. Germline CDR1 reads MDHEN; CDR2 reads SYDVKM. DNA of the CDR3: TGTGCCAGCAGTCTACAAGCGGACACCCCCACAGATACGCAGTATTTT. Translation gives CASSLQADTPTDTQYF.

This clonotype appeared a few times. The chain carries TRBV20-1 and TRBJ2-7; D possibly uses TRBD1 or TRBD2 (6 bases each). From germline, CDR1 is DFQATT and CDR2 SNEGSKA (reference sequence). V was clipped by 3 bases and J by 6 bases, with 18 bases between them. The CDR3 is 14 residues long. The CDR3 sequence: CSASPRGPGSEQYF. The CDR3 DNA reads TGCAGTGCTAGCCCCCGGGGGCCGGGTTCCGAGCAGTACTTC.

Many counts were recorded for this clonotype. The chain employs TRBV29-1 and TRBJ2-1, with D perhaps TRBD1 (5 bases). The CDR3 loop spans 13 amino acids. The ends were cut back, 7 bases at V and 6 bases at J, with 16 bases in the middle. Looked up from germline, CDR1 is SQVTM and CDR2 is ANQGSEA. DNA for the CDR3: TGCAGCGCCCCCCTCGGAAGGGGCAATGAGCAGTTCTTC. Protein product: CSAPLGRGNEQFF.

V is TRBV28 and J is TRBJ1-2; D is possibly TRBD1 (5 bases). The germline gives CDR1 MDHEN, CDR2 SYDVKM. Trimming removed 3 bases at V and 2 bases at J, with 7 bases between. This CDR3 has 13 amino acids. DNA of the CDR3: TGTGCCAGCAGTTTTGAGGGGAACTATGGCTACACCTTC. Residues: CASSFEGNYGYTF.

V gene TRBV4-3 combines with J gene TRBJ1-1; tentative D call: TRBD1 (6 bases). This CDR3 spans 17 amino acids. Trimming took off 3 bases at V and 0 bases at J, with 17 bases between the two ends. Per germline, CDR1 LGHNA and CDR2 YSLEER. CDR3 loop: CASSQATYREVNTEAFF. CDR3 DNA: TGCGCCAGCAGCCAGGCTACCTACAGGGAGGTGAACACTGAAGCTTTCTTT.

The rearrangement links TRBV6-1 to TRBJ1-6; maybe TRBD1 (6 bases). Trimming cost V 6 bases and J 7 bases, with 16 bases left between them. The germline V gene has CDR1 MNHNS and CDR2 SASEGT. This CDR3 region has 15 residues. The CDR3 spells CASSPQDRGNSPLHF. The CDR3 DNA sequence: TGTGCCAGCAGCCCCCAGGACAGAGGGAATTCACCCCTCCACTTT.

V usage is TRBV15 and J usage is TRBJ2-3, with 11 bases fitting TRBD2. V trimming: 0 bases; J trimming: 4 bases; junction bases outside the gene matches: 3. Looked up from germline, CDR1 is LNHNV and CDR2 is YYDKDF (reference sequence). This CDR3 region has 16 residues. The CDR3 sequence is CATSRDLAGGSDTQYF. CDR3 in DNA: TGTGCCACCAGCAGAGATCTAGCGGGGGGCTCAGATACGCAGTATTTT.

This clonotype was recorded a few times. This chain connects TRBV6-5 to TRBJ1-4; no reliable D call. V lost 0 bases, J lost 2 bases, and 10 bases lay in between. The CDR3 length is 16 residues. Per germline, CDR1 MNHEY and CDR2 SVGAGI. In DNA form, the CDR3 reads TGTGCCAGCAGTTACTCCCCTCTATGGACTAATGAAAAACTGTTTTTT. This sequence encodes CASSYSPLWTNEKLFF.

The CDR3 DNA follows: TGTGCCTGGAGTGTGGGGAGGAACACTGAAGCTTTCTTT. Residues: CAWSVGRNTEAFF. The V gene is TRBV30, the J gene TRBJ1-1; D gene unclear. The CDR3 length is 13 residues. Germline V gene sequence: CDR1 GTSNPN, CDR2 SVGIG (reference sequence). The germline V and J ends were trimmed by 0 bases and 1 base, with 6 bases remaining between them.

At least ten counts were recorded for this clonotype. The genes are TRBV12-3 or TRBV12-4 and TRBJ2-3; unclear D gene. The V and J ends lost 1 base and 0 bases respectively, with 8 bases between them. The CDR3 length is 15 residues. CDR3 residues: CASSLVGFSTDTQYF. The CDR3 coding sequence is TGTGCCAGCAGTTTAGTGGGATTTAGCACAGATACGCAGTATTTT.

The chain has TRBV12-3 or TRBV12-4 and TRBJ2-1; D gene uncertain. The germline V and J ends were trimmed by 5 bases and 5 bases, with 10 bases remaining between them. CDR3 length: 13 amino acids. The CDR3, as DNA: TGTGCCAGCAGTCCAGGTCCTCACAATGAGCAGTTCTTC. Protein: CASSPGPHNEQFF.

Of note for this clonotype: A read error may be the cause here, since a much bigger clone is one base away. The chain employs TRBV19 and TRBJ1-1; TRBD1 is a possible D gene (5 bases). Germline lookup yields CDR1 LNHDA and CDR2 SQIVND (reference sequence). Trimming cost V 7 bases and J 5 bases, with 14 bases left between them. The CDR3 has 13 residues. The CDR3 reads CASNTGVRTEAFF. The CDR3 DNA follows: TGTGCCAGTAACACAGGAGTTCGAACTGAAGCTTTCTTT.

This clonotype was seen ten or more times. The chain combines TRBV4-2 with TRBJ2-5, with 7 bases that match TRBD1. V lost 1 base, J lost 1 base, and 3 bases stayed unmatched. CDR3 length: 15 residues. Germline V gives CDR1 LGHNA, CDR2 YNFKEQ. CDR3 DNA: TGTGCCAGCAGCCAAGGGGCAGGGGGCCAAGAGACCCAGTACTTC. Amino acids: CASSQGAGGQETQYF.